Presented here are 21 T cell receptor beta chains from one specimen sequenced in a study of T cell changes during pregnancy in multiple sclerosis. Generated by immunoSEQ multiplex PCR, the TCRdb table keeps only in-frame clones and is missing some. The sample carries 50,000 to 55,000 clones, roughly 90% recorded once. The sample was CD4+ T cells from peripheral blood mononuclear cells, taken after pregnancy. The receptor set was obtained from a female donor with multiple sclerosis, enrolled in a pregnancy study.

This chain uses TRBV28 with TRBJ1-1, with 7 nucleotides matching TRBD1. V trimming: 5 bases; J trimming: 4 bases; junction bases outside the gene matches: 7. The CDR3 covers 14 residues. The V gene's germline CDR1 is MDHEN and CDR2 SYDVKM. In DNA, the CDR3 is TGTGCCAGCAGTCAGGGGGGCACGGCCACTGAAGCTTTCTTT. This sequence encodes CASSQGGTATEAFF. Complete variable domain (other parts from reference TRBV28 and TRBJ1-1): DVKVTQSSRYLVKRTGEKVFLECVQDMDHENMFWYRQDPGLGLRLIYFSYDVKMKEKGDIPEGYSVSREKKERFSLILESASTNQTSMYLCASSQGGTATEAFFGQGTRLTVV.

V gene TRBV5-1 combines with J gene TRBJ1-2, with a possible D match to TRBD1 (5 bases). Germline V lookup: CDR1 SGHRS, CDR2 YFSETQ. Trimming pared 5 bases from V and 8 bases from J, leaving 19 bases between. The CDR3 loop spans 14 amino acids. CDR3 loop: CASRFEGRAGGYTF. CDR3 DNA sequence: TGCGCCAGCAGATTTGAGGGGAGGGCAGGAGGCTACACCTTC.

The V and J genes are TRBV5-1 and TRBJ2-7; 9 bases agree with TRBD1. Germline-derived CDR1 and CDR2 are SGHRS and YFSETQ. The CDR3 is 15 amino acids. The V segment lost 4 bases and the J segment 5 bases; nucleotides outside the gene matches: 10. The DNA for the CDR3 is TGCGCCAGCAGCATCGGGACAGGGTACTTCAACGAGCAGTACTTC. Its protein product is CASSIGTGYFNEQYF. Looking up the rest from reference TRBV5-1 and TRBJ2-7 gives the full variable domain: KAGVTQTPRYLIKTRGQQVTLSCSPISGHRSVSWYQQTPGQGLQFLFEYFSETQRNKGNFPGRFSGRQFSNSRSEMNVSTLELGDSALYLCASSIGTGYFNEQYFGPGTRLTVT.

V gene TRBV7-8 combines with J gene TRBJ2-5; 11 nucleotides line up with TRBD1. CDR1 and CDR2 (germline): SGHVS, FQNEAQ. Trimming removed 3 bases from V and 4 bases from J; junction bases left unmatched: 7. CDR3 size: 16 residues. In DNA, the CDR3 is TGTGCCAGCAGCTTGGAAACTGGGACAGGGGGAGAGACCCAGTACTTC. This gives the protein CASSLETGTGGETQYF.

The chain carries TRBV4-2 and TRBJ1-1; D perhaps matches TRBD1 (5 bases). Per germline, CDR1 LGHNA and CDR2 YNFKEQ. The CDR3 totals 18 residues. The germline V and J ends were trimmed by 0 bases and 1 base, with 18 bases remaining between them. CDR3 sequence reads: CASSQEGGAGGKNTEAFF. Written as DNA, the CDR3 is TGTGCCAGCAGCCAAGAGGGGGGAGCAGGTGGGAAGAACACTGAAGCTTTCTTT.

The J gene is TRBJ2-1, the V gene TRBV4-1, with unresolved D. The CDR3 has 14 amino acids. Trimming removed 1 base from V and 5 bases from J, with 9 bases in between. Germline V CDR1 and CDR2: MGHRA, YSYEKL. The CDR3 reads CASSQGFDNNEQFF. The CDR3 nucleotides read TGCGCCAGCAGCCAAGGGTTCGACAACAATGAGCAGTTCTTC.

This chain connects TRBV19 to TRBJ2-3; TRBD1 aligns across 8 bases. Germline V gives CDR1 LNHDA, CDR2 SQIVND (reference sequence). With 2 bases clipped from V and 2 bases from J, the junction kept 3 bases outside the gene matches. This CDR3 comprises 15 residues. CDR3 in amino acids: CASSIRTGHTDTQYF. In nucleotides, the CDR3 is TGTGCCAGTAGTATAAGGACAGGGCACACAGATACGCAGTATTTT.

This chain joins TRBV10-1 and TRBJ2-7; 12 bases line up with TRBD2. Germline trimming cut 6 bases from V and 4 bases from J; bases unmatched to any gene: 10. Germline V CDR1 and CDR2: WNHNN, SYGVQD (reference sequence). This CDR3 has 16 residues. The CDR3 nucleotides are TGCGCCAGCAGGCGACTAGCGGGAGATTTCGTATACGAGCAGTACTTC. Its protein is CASRRLAGDFVYEQYF.

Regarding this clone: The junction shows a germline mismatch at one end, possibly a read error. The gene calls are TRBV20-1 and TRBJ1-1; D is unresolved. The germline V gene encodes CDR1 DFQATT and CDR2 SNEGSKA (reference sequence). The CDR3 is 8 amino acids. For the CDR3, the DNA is TGCAGTGCTAGAGATCCCACATTT. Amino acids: CSARDPTF.

For the CDR3, the DNA is TGTGCCAGTAGTACGAAACAGGGATTTACAGATACGCAGTATTTT. It translates to CASSTKQGFTDTQYF. This chain joins TRBV19 and TRBJ2-3; D perhaps matches TRBD1 (6 bases). This CDR3 region has 15 residues. The germline gives CDR1 LNHDA, CDR2 SQIVND (reference sequence). V was clipped by 4 bases and J by 3 bases, with 14 bases between them.

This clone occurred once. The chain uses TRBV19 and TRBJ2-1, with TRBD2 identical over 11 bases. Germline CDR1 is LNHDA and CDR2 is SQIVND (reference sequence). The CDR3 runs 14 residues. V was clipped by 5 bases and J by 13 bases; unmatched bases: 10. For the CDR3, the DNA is TGTGCCAGTAGTCCCGTGGCACTAGCGGGAGAACAGTTCTTC. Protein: CASSPVALAGEQFF.

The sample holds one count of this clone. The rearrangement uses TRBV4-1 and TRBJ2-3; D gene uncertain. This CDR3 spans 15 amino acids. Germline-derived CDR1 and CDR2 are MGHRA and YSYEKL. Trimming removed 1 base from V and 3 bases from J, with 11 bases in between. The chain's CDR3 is CASSQGARETDTQYF. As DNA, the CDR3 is TGCGCCAGCAGCCAAGGAGCCCGAGAAACAGATACGCAGTATTTT.

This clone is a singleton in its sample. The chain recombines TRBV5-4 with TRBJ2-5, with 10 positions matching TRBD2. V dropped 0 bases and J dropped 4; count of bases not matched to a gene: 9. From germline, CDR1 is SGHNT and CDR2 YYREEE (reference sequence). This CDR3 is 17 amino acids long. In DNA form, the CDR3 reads TGTGCCAGCAGCTTGGACCGTGCTAGCGGGAGCCCAGAGACCCAGTACTTC. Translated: CASSLDRASGSPETQYF.

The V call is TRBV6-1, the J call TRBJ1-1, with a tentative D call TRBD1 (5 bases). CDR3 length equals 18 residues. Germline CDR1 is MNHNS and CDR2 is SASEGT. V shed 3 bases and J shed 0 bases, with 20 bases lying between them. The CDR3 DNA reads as TGTGCCAGCAGTGAGGGCTGGTGGGAAAGGGGCTTGAACACTGAAGCTTTCTTT. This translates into CASSEGWWERGLNTEAFF.

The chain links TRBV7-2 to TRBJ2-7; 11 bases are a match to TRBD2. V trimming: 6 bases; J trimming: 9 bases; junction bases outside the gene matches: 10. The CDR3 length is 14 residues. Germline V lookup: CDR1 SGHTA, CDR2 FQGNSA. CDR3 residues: CASRPTRTSGSQYF. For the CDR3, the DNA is TGTGCCAGCAGGCCTACACGGACTAGCGGGTCGCAGTACTTC.

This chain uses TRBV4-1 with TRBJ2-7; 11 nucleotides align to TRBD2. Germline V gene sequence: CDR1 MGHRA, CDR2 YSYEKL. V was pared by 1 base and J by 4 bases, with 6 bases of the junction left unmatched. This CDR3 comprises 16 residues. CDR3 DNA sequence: TGCGCCAGCAGCCAAGGCTCCACTAGCGGGAGATACGAGCAGTACTTC. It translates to CASSQGSTSGRYEQYF.

The CDR3 protein is CASRGYRDSNQPQHF. CDR3 bases: TGTGCCAGCAGGGGATACAGGGATAGCAATCAGCCCCAGCATTTT. This chain connects TRBV2 to TRBJ1-5; D might be TRBD1 (6 bases). The germline V gene has CDR1 SNHLY and CDR2 FYNNEI. The CDR3 is 15 residues long. Trimming pared 6 bases from V and 0 bases from J, leaving 12 bases between.

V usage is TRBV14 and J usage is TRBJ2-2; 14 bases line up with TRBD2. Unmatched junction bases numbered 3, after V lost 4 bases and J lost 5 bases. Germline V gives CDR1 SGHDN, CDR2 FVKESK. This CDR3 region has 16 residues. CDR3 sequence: CASSRGLAGETGELFF. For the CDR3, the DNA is TGTGCCAGCAGCCGGGGACTAGCGGGAGAAACCGGGGAGCTGTTTTTT.

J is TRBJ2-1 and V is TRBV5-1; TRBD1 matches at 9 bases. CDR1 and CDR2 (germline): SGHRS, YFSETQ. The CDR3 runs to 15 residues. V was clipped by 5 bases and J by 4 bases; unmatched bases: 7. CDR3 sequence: CASREGQGTYNEQFF. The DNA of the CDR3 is TGCGCCAGCAGAGAAGGACAGGGGACTTACAATGAGCAGTTCTTC.

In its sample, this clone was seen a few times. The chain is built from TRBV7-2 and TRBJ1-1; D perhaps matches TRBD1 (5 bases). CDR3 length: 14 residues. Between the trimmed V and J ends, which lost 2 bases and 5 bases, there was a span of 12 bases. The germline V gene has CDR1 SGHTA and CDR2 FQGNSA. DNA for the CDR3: TGTGCCAGCAGCTTAAAGTTCAGGGAAACTGAAGCTTTCTTT. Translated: CASSLKFRETEAFF.

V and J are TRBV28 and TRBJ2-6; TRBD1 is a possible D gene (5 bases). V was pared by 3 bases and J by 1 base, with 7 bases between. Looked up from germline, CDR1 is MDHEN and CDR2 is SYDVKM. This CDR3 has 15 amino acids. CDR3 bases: TGTGCCAGCAGTTTCTCAGGGTCTGGGGCCAACGTCCTGACTTTC. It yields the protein CASSFSGSGANVLTF.